These 25 T cell receptor beta chains share one sample of origin, sequenced in a study of post-analysis software for immune sequencing data. Prepared libraries of TCR beta cDNA carried unique molecular identifiers. Each CDR3 protein is one row after TCRdb ran MiXCR on the PCR reads. The sample carries about 820,000 distinct CDR3 sequences, 53% recorded once. Overall study results and limits: Five or six TRBV segments were significantly more frequent in patients than in controls. TRBV5-6, TRBV5-1 and TRBV20-1 were among these segments.

No antigen is known for these receptors. Sequencing was performed on blood. The receptor set was obtained from a girl aged 5-17 years with multiple sclerosis.

This chain uses TRBV12-3 or TRBV12-4 with TRBJ2-7, with 8 bases aligning to TRBD2. V shed 6 bases and J 2 bases; nucleotides not matched to a gene: 9. This CDR3 has 15 residues. The CDR3 sequence is CASSSYGGATYEQYF. The DNA for the CDR3 is TGTGCCAGCAGCTCCTACGGGGGGGCTACCTACGAGCAGTACTTC.

The chain uses TRBV27 and TRBJ2-4; a possible D gene is TRBD2 (5 bases). The CDR3 spans 12 residues. V lost 7 bases and J lost 13, with 17 bases in between. CDR1 and CDR2 from the germline V gene are MNHEY and SMNVEV (reference sequence). The CDR3 nucleotides read TGTGCCAGCACTCGTGAAGATTGGGAGCAGTACTTC. This gives the protein CASTREDWEQYF.

V usage is TRBV3-1 and J usage is TRBJ1-1, with unresolved D. Per germline, CDR1 LGHDT and CDR2 YNNKEL (reference sequence). V was cut by 4 bases and J by 4 bases, with 10 bases left in between. The CDR3 is 13 residues long. The CDR3 region is CASSPSHGTEAFF. The CDR3 DNA reads as TGTGCCAGCAGCCCCTCCCACGGCACTGAAGCTTTCTTT.

The chain joins TRBV20-1 to TRBJ2-3, with D hard to call. CDR3 length: 14 amino acids. Per the germline V gene, CDR1 is DFQATT and CDR2 is SNEGSKA (reference sequence). Between the trimmed V and J ends, which lost 3 bases and 2 bases, there was a span of 12 bases. The CDR3 region has the DNA TGCAGTGCTAGGTTGACGCAGCTCACAGATACGCAGTATTTT. Translation gives CSARLTQLTDTQYF.

This clonotype was detected a few times. This chain links TRBV5-5 with TRBJ2-1; TRBD2 matches 11 bases. The V and J ends lost 5 bases and 6 bases, in that order; junction bases with no gene match: 10. The CDR3 extends over 16 amino acids. In germline, CDR1 is SGHKS, CDR2 YYEKEE (reference sequence). CDR3 amino acids: CASRRQLAGVLNEQFF. CDR3 in DNA: TGTGCCAGCAGGCGACAACTAGCGGGAGTACTCAATGAGCAGTTCTTC.

The chain has TRBV4-2 and TRBJ1-1; tentative D call: TRBD1 (5 bases). The CDR3 is 15 amino acids. V shed 0 bases and J shed 5 bases, with 13 bases lying between them. Germline values: CDR1 LGHNA, CDR2 YNFKEQ. The CDR3 region is CASSQEEGAGTEAFF. The CDR3 DNA reads TGTGCCAGCAGCCAAGAGGAGGGCGCAGGGACTGAAGCTTTCTTT.

This clonotype was recorded a few times. The chain employs TRBV6-5 and TRBJ2-7; D gene unclear. V lost 0 bases and J 2 bases, leaving 11 bases between the germline ends. The V gene's germline CDR1 is MNHEY and CDR2 SVGAGI. The length of the CDR3 is 15 residues. CDR3 sequence reads: CASSYSSATTYEQYF. CDR3 sequence (DNA): TGTGCCAGCAGTTACTCGTCGGCTACCACCTACGAGCAGTACTTC.

The chain combines TRBV7-6 with TRBJ1-4, with D possibly matching TRBD1 (5 bases). The germline gives CDR1 SGHVS, CDR2 FNYEAQ. The CDR3 has 15 amino acids. Trimming took 4 bases from V and 6 from J, leaving 15 bases between them. In nucleotides, the CDR3 is TGTGCCAGCAGCTCGAAATACTCGACAGATGAAAAACTGTTTTTT. Its translation is CASSSKYSTDEKLFF.

This clonotype was seen just once. The chain carries TRBV7-9 and TRBJ2-3; 7 bases map to TRBD1. Germline V gene sequence: CDR1 SEHNR, CDR2 FQNEAQ (reference sequence). After removal of 4 bases from V and 2 bases from J, the junction contained 3 bases not matched to a gene. The CDR3 extends over 14 amino acids. The CDR3 DNA reads as TGTGCCAGCAGCTACGACAGGGACACAGATACGCAGTATTTT. It translates to CASSYDRDTDTQYF.

This clonotype was seen more than once but under ten times. The chain has TRBV6-5 and TRBJ2-2; D is unresolved. This CDR3 contains 14 residues. The V gene's germline CDR1 is MNHEY and CDR2 SVGAGI. The V end lost 6 bases, the J end lost 6 bases, and 14 bases lay between the germline ends. Written as DNA, the CDR3 is TGTGCCAGCAGAAGGGATCCCCCCGCCGGGGAGCTGTTTTTT. This encodes CASRRDPPAGELFF.

The V call is TRBV3-1, the J call TRBJ2-5; D might be TRBD1 (5 bases). Trimming took 1 base from V and 5 from J, leaving 14 bases between them. The CDR3 length is 15 residues. Germline V CDR1 and CDR2: LGHDT, YNNKEL (reference sequence). As DNA, the CDR3 is TGTGCCAGCAGCCAAGGTGCCCTTTCAGGGGAGACCCAGTACTTC. This translates into CASSQGALSGETQYF.

The rearrangement joins TRBV6-1 to TRBJ1-2, with D possibly TRBD1 on 5 matching bases. V lost 1 base, J lost 8 bases, and 11 bases lay in between. Germline V CDR1 and CDR2: MNHNS, SASEGT. This CDR3 has 13 amino acids. CDR3 sequence (DNA): TGTGCCAGCAGTGAAGGCAGGGTCGGGGGCTACACCTTC. Residues: CASSEGRVGGYTF.

Comments on this clonotype: The junction shows a germline mismatch at one end, possibly a read error. V and J are TRBV19 and TRBJ2-1, with D perhaps matching TRBD2 (6 bases). The CDR3 length is 15 residues. The germline V gene encodes CDR1 LNHDA and CDR2 SQIVND (reference sequence). The CDR3, as DNA: TGTGCCAGTAGTATAAAGCCTAGCGAGTACAATGAACAGTTCTTC. Translated, it gives CASSIKPSEYNEQFF.

This chain joins TRBV20-1 and TRBJ2-7; 10 nucleotides align to TRBD1. Losses at the gene ends were 6 bases for V and 6 bases for J; bases not matched to a gene: 11. CDR1 and CDR2 from the germline V gene are DFQATT and SNEGSKA (reference sequence). This CDR3 comprises 14 residues. CDR3 DNA: TGCAGTGCCGAGGAGGGACAGGGGTCCCTCGAGCAGTACTTC. Protein product: CSAEEGQGSLEQYF.

The chain couples TRBV29-1 to TRBJ2-7; a weak D match, TRBD2 (6 bases). V was trimmed by 6 bases and J by 1 base, leaving 10 bases between them. The CDR3 runs to 12 residues. CDR1 and CDR2 (germline): SQVTM, ANQGSEA. The chain's CDR3 is CSVSGLSYEQYF. DNA of the CDR3: TGCAGCGTGTCGGGACTTTCCTACGAGCAGTACTTC.

In nucleotides, the CDR3 is TGTGCCAGCAGTGACGCTAGCGGGAGGGGTAGCGATACGCAGTATTTT. Amino acids: CASSDASGRGSDTQYF. V is TRBV2 and J is TRBJ2-3, with TRBD2 matching over 12 bases. The CDR3 runs to 16 residues. J gave up 6 bases and V 3 bases, and 7 bases lay outside the gene matches. Germline CDR1 reads SNHLY; CDR2 reads FYNNEI.

This clonotype has only a few counts. The rearrangement joins TRBV2 to TRBJ2-5; D may be TRBD1 (6 bases). The V and J ends lost 6 bases and 5 bases respectively, with 16 bases between them. This CDR3 spans 14 amino acids. The germline V gene encodes CDR1 SNHLY and CDR2 FYNNEI. CDR3 DNA: TGTGCCAGCAGCCCGACAGGTGCAAGGGAGACCCAGTACTTC. Protein: CASSPTGARETQYF.

CDR3 protein: CASSLRLAGVDEQFF. DNA for the CDR3: TGTGCCAGCAGTCTACGACTAGCGGGAGTAGATGAGCAGTTCTTC. The chain uses TRBV2 and TRBJ2-1, with 12 positions matching TRBD2. This CDR3 has 15 residues. Losses at the gene ends were 5 bases for V and 8 bases for J; bases not matched to a gene: 7. CDR1 SNHLY and CDR2 FYNNEI come from the germline V gene.

The chain employs TRBV6-5 and TRBJ2-4; D possibly uses TRBD1 or TRBD2 (5 bases each). The last part of the DNA fits TRBJ2-7 better; the J call may be wrong. Germline V lookup: CDR1 MNHEY, CDR2 SVGAGI. This CDR3 comprises 14 residues. As DNA, the CDR3 is TGTGCCAGCAGCGGCGTCGGGGCGCGCGACGAGCAGTACTTC. Encoded protein: CASSGVGARDEQYF.

This clonotype has a handful of counts. This chain connects TRBV6-1 to TRBJ2-1, with a tentative D call TRBD1 (6 bases). The CDR3 totals 14 residues. The V end was cut by 8 bases, the J end by 0 bases, with 11 bases between. CDR1 is MNHNS and CDR2 is SASEGT in the germline V gene. CDR3 DNA sequence: TGTGCCAGCTTCAGGGGCGGCTCCTACAATGAGCAGTTCTTC. Its translation: CASFRGGSYNEQFF.

The chain combines TRBV5-1 with TRBJ1-2; D gene unclear. The ends were cut back, 0 bases at V and 10 bases at J, with 16 bases in the middle. This CDR3 has 14 amino acids. CDR1 and CDR2 (germline): SGHRS, YFSETQ. The CDR3 coding sequence is TGCGCCAGCAGCTTGGGGTGGGCAGGCTCCTCCTACACCTTC. This gives the protein CASSLGWAGSSYTF.

This clonotype appeared a few times. The V gene is TRBV5-6, the J gene TRBJ2-1; 8 bases match TRBD2. CDR3 length: 18 amino acids. Germline V gene data show CDR1 as SGHDT and CDR2 as YYEEEE. V shed 0 bases, J shed 6 bases, and the junction held 14 bases outside the gene matches. Here the CDR3 DNA reads TGTGCCAGCAGCTTGGCCGGGAGGTTGACGGGGGGGCGCAATGAGCAGTTCTTC. This sequence encodes CASSLAGRLTGGRNEQFF.

The chain combines TRBV6-5 with TRBJ1-2; a weak D match, TRBD1 (6 bases). The CDR3 has 14 residues. The germline V gene encodes CDR1 MNHEY and CDR2 SVGAGI. V lost 0 bases and J lost 4, with 9 bases in between. Written as DNA, the CDR3 is TGTGCCAGCAGTTACTCGAGGACAGTCTATGGCTACACCTTC. Translated, it gives CASSYSRTVYGYTF.

The chain has TRBV29-1 and TRBJ2-7; 7 bases line up with TRBD1. Germline CDR1 reads SQVTM; CDR2 reads ANQGSEA. The CDR3 covers 12 residues. The trim removed 6 bases at V and 7 bases at J, leaving 9 bases unmatched. This CDR3 reads CSVRDWTGEQYF. In DNA form, the CDR3 reads TGCAGCGTGCGTGATTGGACAGGAGAGCAGTACTTC.

The V and J genes are TRBV7-2 and TRBJ2-5, with D perhaps TRBD2 (7 bases). CDR3 size: 15 residues. Trimming removed 4 bases from V and 3 bases from J, with 15 bases in between. CDR1 and CDR2 (germline): SGHTA, FQGNSA. CDR3: CASSSEQGGKETQYF. The CDR3 DNA is TGTGCCAGCAGCTCGGAACAGGGAGGGAAAGAGACCCAGTACTTC. The variable domain in full, with the rest retrieved from reference TRBV7-2 and TRBJ2-5, is GAGVSQSPSNKVTEKGKDVELRCDPISGHTALYWYRQSLGQGLEFLIYFQGNSAPDKSGLPSDRFSAERTGGSVSTLTIQRTQQEDSAVYLCASSSEQGGKETQYFGPGTRLLVL.